Here is one T cell receptor (beta chain) with its context. There is no known antigen for this receptor. No much larger clone is present one base from it, and per-base qualities are unavailable. The sample belongs to a study of T-cell memory formation after mild COVID-19 (dated by TCRdb to about 2021). With respect to the entire study: TCR sequence clusters from the two donors were found to be largely donor specific. Longitudinal TCRalpha and TCRbeta repertoire sequencing tracked T-cell clones expanding and contracting after mild COVID-19 in a couple of donors. The cohort comprised two young, previously healthy adult volunteers, one female and one male.

The instrument was an Illumina NovaSeq 6000. TCRalpha and TCRbeta cDNA libraries were constructed by 5'RACE with constant-segment primers, with sample barcodes and unique molecular identifiers being introduced. Trizol reagent was used to extract RNA from every sample. Libraries were amplified in two PCR steps, with a second sample barcode and Illumina TruSeq adapters added in the second step. Sequencing of libraries was performed on an Illumina NovaSeq with 2 x 150 bp paired-end reads. As for the original processing: Demultiplexing of reads and collapsing into UMI-guided consensus sequences were performed with migec v1.2.7. Using mixcr v2.1.11, UMI consensuses were aligned to TRA and TRB V and J templates and then assembled into clonotypes. Clonotypes were classified as expanded or contracted when called significant by both edgeR and NoisET, with noise models trained on biological replicates. For edgeR calls, the cutoffs were a false discovery rate-adjusted p below 0.01 and a log2 fold-change threshold of 1. PCA with hierarchical clustering of max-normalized trajectories of the 1000 most abundant clonotypes was used as exploratory dynamics analysis. The CD4 or CD8 phenotype of responding clones was assigned using the separately sequenced CD4+ and CD8+ repertoires. Through fastp at Q25 and MiXCR, TCRdb rebuilt clones from the public reads, retaining in-frame beta chains. Rows merge per CDR3 protein into single entries with the most common DNA and genes. The V and J calls and clone size are TCRdb's, not the authors'. Present in this sample are fewer than 550,000 distinct CDR3 sequences, 20% of which were seen just once. Of the sample, about 8.8% falls within the top ten clones.

Broad study findings and their caveats: From day 15 to 85, contracting clones showed balanced CD4/CD8 phenotypes, whereas a second wave of clones that expanded from day 15 to 37 leaned towards CD4+. The study covered only a couple of mild cases, and larger cohorts including severe cases with pre-infection samples were considered necessary. Contracting CD4+ clones were found mainly in CM and EM memory subsets, while CD8+ clones were enriched in EMRA. Some responding clones were found in pre-infection memory, which suggests that pre-existing cross-reactive memory T cells took part in the SARS-CoV-2 response. SARS-CoV-2 specificity was not confirmed for the second-wave clones peaking on day 37.

Ficoll-Paque density gradient centrifugation was the method used to isolate PBMCs. The specimen sequenced was PBMCs or a T cell subset sorted from them (not recorded which). The TCR was taken from an adult woman who had mild COVID-19 (a few samples of this study predate the infection). The sample titles of this study are shuffled in the database, so cell type and time point are left out; the donor was told from shared clones.

The CDR3 has the sequence CASKEGGESTDTQYF. In nucleotides, the sequence is TGTGCCAGCAAGGAAGGAGGGGAGAGCACAGATACGCAGTATTTT. The sequence is built from TRBV3-1 and TRBJ2-3; a weak D assignment points to TRBD2 (6 bases agree). From its cysteine to its phenylalanine, the CDR3 spans 15 amino acids. Only CDR3 DNA remains: 45 bases, in frame from the first base. The V end loses 7 bases and the J end loses 0 bases, and a stretch of 14 bases separates them. Via the germline V gene (reference sequence), CDR1 is LGHDT and CDR2 YNNKEL.